The present T cell receptor (beta chain) was sequenced within a study of T cell changes during pregnancy in multiple sclerosis. Method: immunoSEQ multiplex PCR; TCRdb's copy keeps in-frame clones and lacks some. The table has some 80,000 clones, roughly 90% seen once; the top ten hold more than 2%. The source was peripheral blood, collected in the first trimester of pregnancy. The sequence derives from a female donor with multiple sclerosis, enrolled in a pregnancy study.

The CDR3 DNA is TGTGCCAGCAGCCAGGGTCGACTAGCGCTCTCCTACAATGAGCAGTTCTTC. Protein product: CASSQGRLALSYNEQFF. The rearrangement joins TRBV14 to TRBJ2-1; 8 nucleotides line up with TRBD2. The CDR3 sequence is 17 residues long. J was trimmed by 0 bases and V by 3 bases; bases with no gene match: 7. Germline values: CDR1 SGHDN, CDR2 FVKESK.